A selection of T cell receptor beta chains follows, all from one sample in a study of cytomegalovirus exposure and HLA in healthy donors. The assay was immunoSEQ multiplex PCR, and TCRdb's table has in-frame clones only and misses some. The table includes almost 200,000 clones, roughly 81% detected once. The sample was PBMCs. The origin of the receptors is a young woman in good health and CMV-seronegative. Both conserved end residues are part of each CDR3. The D gene is left open where the match is weak. Expanded clones are given a class, and other clones once, few, many or no size at all.

d_gene: TRBD2
v_gene: TRBV19
j_gene: TRBJ2-7
abundance: -
CDR3aa: CASRGSGRTYEQYF
CDR3nt: TGTGCCAGTAGAGGTAGCGGGAGGACTTACGAGCAGTACTTC

d_gene: -
v_gene: TRBV7-9
j_gene: TRBJ2-7
abundance: -
CDR3aa: CASSRTRGGTYEQYF
CDR3nt: TGTGCCAGCAGCCGGACTAGAGGGGGAACCTACGAGCAGTACTTC

d_gene: -
v_gene: TRBV27
j_gene: TRBJ1-1
abundance: -
CDR3aa: CATRREGAEAFF
CDR3nt: TGTGCCACGAGGCGGGAGGGGGCTGAAGCTTTCTTT

d_gene: TRBD2
v_gene: TRBV19
j_gene: TRBJ2-7
abundance: -
CDR3aa: CASSIGITGLAGAIYEQYF
CDR3nt: TGTGCCAGTAGTATCGGCATTACGGGACTAGCGGGAGCTATCTACGAGCAGTACTTC

d_gene: TRBD2
v_gene: TRBV6-5
j_gene: TRBJ2-7
abundance: -
CDR3aa: CASSPGGARYEQYF
CDR3nt: TGTGCCAGCAGTCCCGGGGGGGCGCGCTACGAGCAGTACTTC

d_gene: -
v_gene: TRBV11-2
j_gene: TRBJ2-7
abundance: -
CDR3aa: CASSLARGRTEQYF
CDR3nt: TGTGCCAGCAGCTTAGCCCGGGGTAGAACCGAGCAGTACTTC

d_gene: -
v_gene: TRBV7-9
j_gene: TRBJ1-2
abundance: few
CDR3aa: CASSVGDGYTF
CDR3nt: TGTGCCAGCAGCGTAGGAGATGGCTACACCTTC

d_gene: TRBD1
v_gene: TRBV6-5
j_gene: TRBJ1-1
abundance: -
CDR3aa: CASSYWTGTNTEAFF
CDR3nt: TGTGCCAGCAGTTACTGGACAGGTACGAACACTGAAGCTTTCTTT

d_gene: -
v_gene: TRBV10-1
j_gene: TRBJ1-2
abundance: -
CDR3aa: CASSENSLYGYTF
CDR3nt: TGCGCCAGCAGTGAGAACAGCCTCTATGGCTACACCTTC

d_gene: -
v_gene: TRBV5-5
j_gene: TRBJ1-5
abundance: few
CDR3aa: CASSLQGGNQPQHF
CDR3nt: TGTGCCAGCAGCTTACAGGGAGGCAATCAGCCCCAGCATTTT

d_gene: TRBD2
v_gene: TRBV7-2
j_gene: TRBJ2-1
abundance: -
CDR3aa: CASSLREGRYNEQFF
CDR3nt: TGTGCCAGCAGCCTCCGGGAGGGCCGTTACAATGAGCAGTTCTTC

d_gene: TRBD2
v_gene: TRBV27
j_gene: TRBJ2-5
abundance: -
CDR3aa: CASRATGYGGETQYF
CDR3nt: TGTGCCAGCAGAGCTACAGGTTACGGGGGGGAGACCCAGTACTTC

d_gene: -
v_gene: TRBV29-1
j_gene: TRBJ1-1
abundance: -
CDR3aa: CSVLRDMNTEAFF
CDR3nt: TGCAGCGTTCTTAGAGACATGAACACTGAAGCTTTCTTT

d_gene: TRBD1
v_gene: TRBV27
j_gene: TRBJ2-1
abundance: once
CDR3aa: CASRLGQVGEQFF
CDR3nt: TGTGCCAGCAGGCTCGGACAGGTGGGTGAGCAGTTCTTC

d_gene: -
v_gene: TRBV9
j_gene: TRBJ2-2
abundance: -
CDR3aa: CASSVGRANTGELFF
CDR3nt: TGTGCCAGCAGCGTAGGCAGGGCGAACACCGGGGAGCTGTTTTTT

d_gene: TRBD1
v_gene: TRBV25-1
j_gene: TRBJ2-1
abundance: -
CDR3aa: CASTLGTGGYNEQFF
CDR3nt: TGTGCCAGCACCCTCGGGACAGGGGGGTACAATGAGCAGTTCTTC

d_gene: -
v_gene: TRBV19
j_gene: TRBJ1-2
abundance: -
CDR3aa: CASSPRRQQPYYGYTF
CDR3nt: TGTGCCAGTAGTCCCCGGCGGCAGCAGCCTTACTATGGCTACACCTTC

d_gene: -
v_gene: TRBV5-1
j_gene: TRBJ2-1
abundance: -
CDR3aa: CASSGSLSSYNEQFF
CDR3nt: TGCGCCAGCAGCGGGAGCCTGAGCTCCTACAATGAGCAGTTCTTC

d_gene: TRBD2
v_gene: TRBV6-1
j_gene: TRBJ2-2
abundance: -
CDR3aa: CASSEQSGGAAGELFF
CDR3nt: TGTGCCAGCAGTGAACAAAGCGGGGGGGCCGCCGGGGAGCTGTTTTTT

d_gene: TRBD1
v_gene: TRBV7-9
j_gene: TRBJ2-5
abundance: -
CDR3aa: CASSLPLGQSKEETQYF
CDR3nt: TGTGCCAGCAGCTTACCTTTGGGACAGTCAAAAGAAGAGACCCAGTACTTC

d_gene: -
v_gene: TRBV6-6
j_gene: TRBJ1-1
abundance: -
CDR3aa: CASSLVAGNTEAFF
CDR3nt: TGTGCCAGCAGTTTAGTGGCAGGGAACACTGAAGCTTTCTTT

d_gene: TRBD1
v_gene: TRBV14
j_gene: TRBJ1-2
abundance: -
CDR3aa: CASSPRDREAYGYTF
CDR3nt: TGTGCCAGCAGCCCCCGGGACAGGGAGGCCTATGGCTACACCTTC

d_gene: TRBD1
v_gene: TRBV6-1
j_gene: TRBJ2-3
abundance: -
CDR3aa: CASSLDRGDTQYF
CDR3nt: TGTGCCAGCAGTCTAGACAGGGGGGATACGCAGTATTTT